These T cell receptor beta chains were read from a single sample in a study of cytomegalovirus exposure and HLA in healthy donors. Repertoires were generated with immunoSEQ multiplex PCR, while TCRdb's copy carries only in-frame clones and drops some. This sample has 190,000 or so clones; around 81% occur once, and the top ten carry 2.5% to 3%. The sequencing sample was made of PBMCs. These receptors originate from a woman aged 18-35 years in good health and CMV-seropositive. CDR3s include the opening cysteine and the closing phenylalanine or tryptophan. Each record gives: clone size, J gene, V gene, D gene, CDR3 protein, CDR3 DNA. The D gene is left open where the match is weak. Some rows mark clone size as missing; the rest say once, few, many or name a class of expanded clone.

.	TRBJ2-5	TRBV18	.	CASSPTEPQETQYF	TGTGCCAGCTCACCAACGGAGCCGCAAGAGACCCAGTACTTC
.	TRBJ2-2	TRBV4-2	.	CASSQEEGTGELFF	TGTGCCAGCAGCCAAGAGGAGGGGACCGGGGAGCTGTTTTTT
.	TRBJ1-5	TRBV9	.	CASSLDGGVGQPQHF	TGTGCCAGCAGCCTGGATGGAGGGGTGGGGCAGCCCCAGCATTTT
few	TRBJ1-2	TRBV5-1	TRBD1	CASSQTGTNYGYTF	TGCGCCAGCAGTCAGACAGGGACTAACTATGGCTACACCTTC
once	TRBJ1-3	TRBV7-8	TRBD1	CASRKDRGTGSGNTIYF	TGTGCCAGCAGAAAGGACAGGGGGACCGGCTCTGGAAACACCATATATTTT
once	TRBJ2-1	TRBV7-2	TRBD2	CASSFSLAGGPYNEQFF	TGTGCCAGCAGCTTTTCCTTGGCGGGGGGGCCCTACAATGAGCAGTTCTTC
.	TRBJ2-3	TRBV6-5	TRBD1	CASGQGTDTQYF	TGTGCCAGCGGACAGGGCACAGATACGCAGTATTTT
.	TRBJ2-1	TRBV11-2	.	CASSPGTEQFF	TGTGCCAGCAGCCCAGGGACAGAGCAGTTCTTC
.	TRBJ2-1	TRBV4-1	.	CASNWDLASYNEQFF	TGCGCCAGCAATTGGGACTTGGCCTCTTACAATGAGCAGTTCTTC
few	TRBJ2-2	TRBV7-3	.	CASSLSGDDGELFF	TGTGCCAGCAGCTTATCCGGGGATGACGGGGAGCTGTTTTTT
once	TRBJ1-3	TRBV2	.	CASSGAVSGNTIYF	TGTGCCAGCAGCGGAGCAGTCTCTGGAAACACCATATATTTT
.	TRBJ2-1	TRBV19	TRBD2	CASSFPSGGSDEQFF	TGTGCCAGTAGTTTCCCTAGCGGGGGGAGCGATGAGCAGTTCTTC
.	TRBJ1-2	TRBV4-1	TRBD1	CASSRPWAGGMEYGYTF	TGCGCCAGCAGCCGCCCCTGGGCAGGGGGTATGGAATATGGCTACACCTTC
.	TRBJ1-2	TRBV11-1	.	CASSSRVGYGYTF	TGTGCCAGCAGCTCCAGGGTCGGCTATGGCTACACCTTC
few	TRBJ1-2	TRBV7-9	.	CASSPPGGGYTF	TGTGCCAGCAGTCCGCCTGGGGGGGGCTACACCTTC
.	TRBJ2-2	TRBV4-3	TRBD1	CASSQADRDTGELFF	TGCGCCAGCAGCCAAGCGGACAGGGACACCGGGGAGCTGTTTTTT
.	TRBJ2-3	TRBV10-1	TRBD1	CASGGQGTDTQYF	TGCGCCAGCGGGGGACAGGGAACAGATACGCAGTATTTT
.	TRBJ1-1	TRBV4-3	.	CASSQDLAVNEAFF	TGCGCCAGCAGCCAAGATCTAGCGGTTAATGAAGCTTTCTTT
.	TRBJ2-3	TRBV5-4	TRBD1	CASSQGRQGSTDTQYF	TGTGCCAGCAGCCAAGGGAGACAGGGTAGCACAGATACGCAGTATTTT
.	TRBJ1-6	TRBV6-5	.	CASSSLPGPLHF	TGTGCCAGCAGTTCCCTACCCGGGCCCCTCCACTTT
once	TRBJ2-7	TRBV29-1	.	CSVEGSSYEQYF	TGCAGCGTTGAGGGCAGCTCCTACGAGCAGTACTTC
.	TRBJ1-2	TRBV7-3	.	CASSLKPRGLDYGYTF	TGTGCCAGCAGCTTAAAGCCCAGGGGATTAGACTATGGCTACACCTTC